Here is one T cell receptor (beta chain) with its context. As yet, its antigen is unknown. Only in-frame clones appear in the TCRdb table, and some are missing; sequencing was by immunoSEQ multiplex PCR. The table lists 65,000 to 85,000 clones, 70% to 90% of them singletons. The CDR3 extends over 15 amino acids. The V gene's germline CDR1 is MGHRA and CDR2 YSYEKL. The V and J ends lost 3 bases and 3 bases respectively, with 14 bases between them. These data come from a study of OX40 agonist ivuxolimab in advanced cancers. Study-level background: Dosing consisted of intravenous ivuxolimab at 0.01 to 10 mg/kg every 2 weeks. Patients receiving dose escalation had hepatocellular carcinoma, melanoma, renal cell or head and neck cancer. There were three patients with partial responses, one having hepatocellular carcinoma and two cutaneous melanoma.

Study-level points and caveats: The CD4+ and CD8+ T cells in the blood had expanded clonally by week 6 at 0.1 to 3.0 mg/kg.

The chain joins TRBV4-1 to TRBJ1-1, with no clear D. The sequence was collected from an adult with an advanced solid tumor such as melanoma, head and neck, liver or kidney cancer. Sequencing used CD4+ or CD8+ T cells sorted from blood, obtained in a trial of the OX40 agonist ivuxolimab. The CDR3 bases are TGCGCCAGCAGCCATTCTCTACCTCAGGACACTGAAGCTTTCTTT. Translating gives CASSHSLPQDTEAFF.